The source of this TCR beta chain is a study of blood T cell repertoires in COVID-19. Overall study context: Nucleic acid was either cDNA or gDNA, and it came from T cells, B-cell-depleted T cells, or PBMCs.

Looked up from germline, CDR1 is SNHLY and CDR2 is FYNNEI. This CDR3 comprises 16 residues. J lost 5 bases, V lost 6 bases, and 13 bases had no gene match. Source study methods: Nucleated cell counts were estimated from reference gene primer amplification. Assay used: immunoSEQ multiplex PCR; TCRdb lists only in-frame clones, some missing. V, J and clone size derive from that table, while D and trimming were established from the DNA sequence. The sample yields 95,000 to 150,000 clones, roughly four fifths seen once. The receptor was isolated from a man aged 30 to 45 with COVID-19, enrolled during active disease. Sequences were obtained from peripheral blood. This chain joins TRBV2 and TRBJ1-1; TRBD1 aligns across 9 bases. The CDR3 DNA follows: TGTGCCAGCAGGCCGGGACAGGGCCTATGGGGTACTGAAGCTTTCTTT. Translated: CASRPGQGLWGTEAFF.